The 29 T cell receptor beta chains below come from one sample, sequenced in a study of cytomegalovirus exposure and HLA in healthy donors. PCR employed 60 Vbeta and 13 Jbeta primers. The data were produced by immunoSEQ multiplex PCR, yet TCRdb's version contains in-frame clones alone and is incomplete. Of some 120,000 clones in the sample, over 60% were seen once. The sequenced material came from PBMCs. These receptors all stem from a man between 60 and 75 years old in good health and CMV-seropositive.

As to this clone: Within the sample, other DNA sequences also encode this same CDR3. V is TRBV29-1 and J is TRBJ2-1, with D perhaps TRBD2 (7 bases). Germline-derived CDR1 and CDR2 are SQVTM and ANQGSEA. The V and J ends lost 7 bases and 6 bases respectively, with 19 bases between them. The CDR3 covers 14 residues. CDR3 sequence reads: CSGSIGGGPNEQFF. CDR3 nucleotides: TGCAGCGGATCCATAGGGGGGGGGCCCAATGAGCAGTTCTTC.

The chain combines TRBV6-1 with TRBJ1-6, with a weak D call TRBD1 (6 bases). Between the trimmed V and J ends, which lost 3 bases and 5 bases, there was a span of 11 bases. There are 15 residues in the CDR3. Germline V gives CDR1 MNHNS, CDR2 SASEGT. CDR3 in amino acids: CASSDRDTNNSPLHF. CDR3 DNA: TGTGCCAGCAGTGACCGGGACACAAATAATTCACCCCTCCACTTT.

The genes are TRBV30 and TRBJ2-1; weak D call: TRBD2 (5 bases). V lost 1 base and J 3 bases, leaving 13 bases between the germline ends. The CDR3 is made up of 15 amino acids. From germline, CDR1 is GTSNPN and CDR2 SVGIG (reference sequence). The CDR3 coding sequence is TGTGCCTGGAGTGAAAGACGGGGATACTACAATGAGCAGTTCTTC. It encodes CAWSERRGYYNEQFF.

The rearrangement links TRBV2 to TRBJ2-7; 7 bases are a match to TRBD1. The CDR3 sequence is 14 residues long. After removal of 7 bases from V and 3 bases from J, the junction contained 9 bases not matched to a gene. Germline-derived CDR1 and CDR2 are SNHLY and FYNNEI. CDR3 amino acids: CASTKDRQGYEQYF. As DNA, the CDR3 is TGTGCCAGCACGAAGGACAGGCAAGGCTACGAGCAGTACTTC.

The rearrangement joins TRBV19 to TRBJ2-2, with TRBD1 identical over 8 bases. V lost 8 bases and J lost 7; bases outside the gene matches: 9. This CDR3 comprises 14 residues. Germline-derived CDR1 and CDR2 are LNHDA and SQIVND (reference sequence). CDR3 region: CASSGTGYVGELFF. The CDR3 DNA is TGTGCCAGTTCCGGGACAGGTTACGTCGGGGAGCTGTTTTTT.

The V gene is TRBV2, the J gene TRBJ2-7; D is ambiguous. Per germline, CDR1 SNHLY and CDR2 FYNNEI. The CDR3 length is 12 residues. The V gene lost 5 bases and the J gene lost 7 bases, with 12 bases spanning the gap. The CDR3 loop is CASSLDGGEQYF. In DNA, the CDR3 is TGTGCCAGCAGTCTAGACGGTGGGGAGCAGTACTTC.

This clone was observed a handful of times. This chain links TRBV28 with TRBJ2-7; D gene ambiguous. CDR1 and CDR2 (germline): MDHEN, SYDVKM. V shed 7 bases and J shed 1 base, with 11 bases lying between them. This CDR3 region has 13 residues. CDR3: CASKVLRSYEQYF. Here the CDR3 DNA reads TGTGCCAGCAAGGTCCTGAGGTCCTACGAGCAGTACTTC.

The rearrangement uses TRBV6-1 and TRBJ2-3; 9 bases line up with TRBD1. The germline V gene has CDR1 MNHNS and CDR2 SASEGT. The CDR3 has 15 residues. V gave up 8 bases and J gave up 5 bases; unmatched junction bases: 11. CDR3 nucleotides: TGTGCCAGCCGCGGGGACAGGGAGATCAGAGATACGCAGTATTTT. It yields the protein CASRGDREIRDTQYF.

This chain joins TRBV9 and TRBJ1-6; 9 positions match TRBD1. CDR3 length: 15 residues. CDR1 and CDR2 (germline): SGDLS, YYNGEE. J lost 7 bases, V lost 1 base, and 3 bases had no gene match. CDR3 sequence: CASSVSGQGNSPLHF. CDR3 DNA: TGTGCCAGCAGCGTATCCGGACAGGGGAATTCACCCCTCCACTTT.

The chain carries TRBV9 and TRBJ1-1; 8 nucleotides match TRBD1. CDR1 SGDLS and CDR2 YYNGEE come from the germline V gene. With V trimmed by 2 bases and J by 9 bases, 15 bases remained unmatched. This CDR3 is built from 16 residues. In DNA form, the CDR3 reads TGTGCCAGCAGCGTTCAGGTGGGACAGGAGGGAGAGAAAGCTTTCTTT. Translation gives CASSVQVGQEGEKAFF.

The rearrangement uses TRBV2 and TRBJ2-7, with a weak D call TRBD1 (5 bases). Germline loops: CDR1 SNHLY, CDR2 FYNNEI. The CDR3 loop spans 12 amino acids. Trimming pared 7 bases from V and 3 bases from J, leaving 10 bases between. In DNA, the CDR3 is TGTGCCAGCACAGGGATGCTCTACGAGCAGTACTTC. This sequence encodes CASTGMLYEQYF. Filled out from reference TRBV2 and TRBJ2-7, the complete variable domain reads EPEVTQTPSHQVTQMGQEVILRCVPISNHLYFYWYRQILGQKVEFLVSFYNNEISEKSEIFDDQFSVERPDGSNFTLKIRSTKLEDSAMYFCASTGMLYEQYFGPGTRLTVT.

V and J are TRBV19 and TRBJ1-4; maybe TRBD1 (5 bases). This CDR3 comprises 11 residues. V was shortened by 10 bases and J by 8 bases, with 11 bases between the two germline ends. Germline-derived CDR1 and CDR2 are LNHDA and SQIVND (reference sequence). The CDR3 sequence is CATSDREKLFF. The CDR3 DNA is TGTGCCACTTCAGACAGAGAAAAACTGTTTTTT.

This clone was detected only once. The chain employs TRBV5-1 and TRBJ2-5; 9 nucleotides match TRBD1. The CDR3 is made up of 15 amino acids. Trimming cost V 4 bases and J 5 bases; bases outside gene matches: 9. CDR1 SGHRS and CDR2 YFSETQ come from the germline V gene. The CDR3 coding sequence is TGCGCCAGCAGCCCGGGACAGGGTATTTGGGAGACCCAGTACTTC. This sequence encodes CASSPGQGIWETQYF.

The J gene is TRBJ1-1, the V gene TRBV25-1; D is possibly TRBD1 (6 bases). The germline V and J ends were trimmed by 4 bases and 13 bases, with 22 bases remaining between them. CDR1 is MGHDK and CDR2 is SYGVNS in the germline V gene. This CDR3 is built from 14 residues. This CDR3 is CASSANRVEQPLFF. The CDR3 bases are TGTGCCAGCAGTGCAAACAGGGTTGAACAACCCCTTTTCTTT.

The genes are TRBV6-1 and TRBJ1-3; D is unresolved. The germline CDR1 and CDR2 sequences are MNHNS and SASEGT. CDR3 size: 15 residues. Trimming cost V 6 bases and J 4 bases, with 16 bases left between them. As DNA, the CDR3 is TGTGCCAGCAGCGCCGTTAGTCGCGGGGGAAACACCATATATTTT. Residues: CASSAVSRGGNTIYF.

The rearrangement uses TRBV2 and TRBJ1-1; 9 bases fit TRBD1. V dropped 6 bases and J dropped 10; count of bases not matched to a gene: 6. This CDR3 has 12 amino acids. The V gene's germline CDR1 is SNHLY and CDR2 FYNNEI. The CDR3 loop reads CASSWGQGGAFF. In DNA form, the CDR3 reads TGTGCCAGCAGCTGGGGACAGGGAGGAGCTTTCTTT.

The chain employs TRBV4-1 and TRBJ2-2; D is perhaps TRBD2 (5 bases). V gave up 0 bases and J gave up 4 bases, with 15 bases separating them. The CDR3 sequence is 17 residues long. Germline assignment: CDR1 MGHRA and CDR2 YSYEKL. CDR3 in DNA: TGCGCCAGCAGCCAAGATCAACCGGGGTACGGCACCGGGGAGCTGTTTTTT. Translating gives CASSQDQPGYGTGELFF.

This clone turned up a few times. The V gene is TRBV7-3, the J gene TRBJ2-6; a weak D match, TRBD1 (5 bases). The V and J ends lost 6 bases and 0 bases respectively, with 18 bases between them. There are 18 residues in the CDR3. Germline V CDR1 and CDR2: SGHTA, FQGTGA. The CDR3 DNA follows: TGTGCCAGCAGTCCCCTTGACAGATTCCTCTCTGGGGCCAACGTCCTGACTTTC. This gives the protein CASSPLDRFLSGANVLTF.

This clone was seen only a few times. The chain has TRBV6-6 and TRBJ1-4, with TRBD1 identical over 7 bases. This CDR3 region has 14 residues. The germline V gene encodes CDR1 MNHNY and CDR2 SVGAGI (reference sequence). V was pared by 4 bases and J by 8 bases, with 7 bases of the junction left unmatched. CDR3 amino acids: CASSSPDRVEKLFF. CDR3 nucleotides: TGTGCCAGCAGTTCCCCCGACAGGGTAGAAAAACTGTTTTTT.

The V gene is TRBV6-5, the J gene TRBJ2-3; D is undetermined. The V end lost 6 bases, the J end lost 6 bases, and 16 bases lay between the germline ends. CDR1 is MNHEY, CDR2 SVGAGI, per germline. This CDR3 is built from 14 residues. The CDR3 DNA reads as TGTGCCAGCAGAAGAACCCCAGGCAGCGATACGCAGTATTTT. Translating gives CASRRTPGSDTQYF.

The rearrangement joins TRBV6-5 to TRBJ1-6; D is unresolved. The length of the CDR3 is 12 residues. V lost 2 bases and J 13 bases, leaving 9 bases between the germline ends. From germline, CDR1 is MNHEY and CDR2 SVGAGI. This CDR3 is CASSYRGVPLHF. In nucleotides, the CDR3 is TGTGCCAGCAGTTACCGGGGTGTTCCCCTCCACTTT.

The chain recombines TRBV5-4 with TRBJ2-7; D is unresolved. This CDR3 comprises 14 residues. Germline CDR1 and CDR2: SGHNT and YYREEE (reference sequence). Trimming stripped 0 bases from V and 1 base from J, with 8 bases between. CDR3 DNA sequence: TGTGCCAGCAGCTTGGGGTACGGTTCCTACGAGCAGTACTTC. It is translated as CASSLGYGSYEQYF. Using reference TRBV5-4 and TRBJ2-7 for the parts outside the CDR3, the full variable domain is ETGVTQSPTHLIKTRGQQVTLRCSSQSGHNTVSWYQQALGQGPQFIFQYYREEENGRGNFPPRFSGLQFPNYSSELNVNALELDDSALYLCASSLGYGSYEQYFGPGTRLTVT.

This clone has only a few counts. V usage is TRBV11-2 and J usage is TRBJ2-7; 7 bases map to TRBD2. After removal of 4 bases from V and 7 bases from J, the junction contained 7 bases not matched to a gene. The CDR3 extends over 13 amino acids. The germline gives CDR1 SGHAT, CDR2 FQNNGV. CDR3 region: CASSSMGGGEQYF. CDR3 coding DNA: TGTGCCAGCAGCTCAATGGGGGGGGGAGAGCAGTACTTC.

The chain couples TRBV27 to TRBJ1-2; the D is unclear. This CDR3 comprises 16 residues. Trimming removed 1 base from V and 0 bases from J, with 12 bases in between. CDR1 MNHEY and CDR2 SMNVEV come from the germline V gene (reference sequence). This CDR3 reads CASSLYPPTANYGYTF. In DNA form, the CDR3 reads TGTGCCAGCAGTTTATACCCTCCCACGGCTAACTATGGCTACACCTTC.

This rearrangement joins TRBV28 to TRBJ1-5; 10 bases are a match to TRBD1. J lost 6 bases, V lost 9 bases, and 2 bases had no gene match. The germline V gene has CDR1 MDHEN and CDR2 SYDVKM. The CDR3 has 12 amino acids. CDR3 amino acids: CARGQGVQPQHF. The CDR3 bases are TGTGCCAGAGGACAGGGGGTTCAGCCCCAGCATTTT.

The chain uses TRBV7-9 and TRBJ2-1, with a tentative D call TRBD2 (5 bases). Trimming removed 3 bases from V and 8 bases from J, with 17 bases in between. The CDR3 is 15 amino acids. Germline V gene sequence: CDR1 SEHNR, CDR2 FQNEAQ (reference sequence). The CDR3 spells CASSFSEVVGDEQFF. CDR3 DNA: TGTGCCAGCAGCTTTAGCGAGGTAGTCGGTGATGAGCAGTTCTTC. Variable domain in full (rest from reference TRBV7-9 and TRBJ2-1): DTGVSQNPRHKITKRGQNVTFRCDPISEHNRLYWYRQTLGQGPEFLTYFQNEAQLEKSRLLSDRFSAERPKGSFSTLEIQRTEQGDSAMYLCASSFSEVVGDEQFFGPGTRLTVL.

V and J are TRBV4-1 and TRBJ1-3, with TRBD1 matching 10 bases. J lost 4 bases, V lost 10 bases, and 10 bases had no gene match. The CDR3 covers 15 residues. CDR1 is MGHRA and CDR2 is YSYEKL in the germline V gene. The CDR3 DNA is TGCGCCACCTTACGGGACAGGGGAAGGGGAAACACCATATATTTT. As protein: CATLRDRGRGNTIYF.

This clone was found a few times. The V gene is TRBV9, the J gene TRBJ2-3; 7 positions match TRBD2. Trimming cost V 4 bases and J 3 bases; bases outside gene matches: 8. Germline CDR1 SGDLS, CDR2 YYNGEE. The CDR3 runs 15 residues. The CDR3 nucleotides read TGTGCCAGCAGCCCCCAAGGTAGCGGGACAGATACGCAGTATTTT. Translation: CASSPQGSGTDTQYF.

V gene TRBV10-1 combines with J gene TRBJ2-4, with TRBD2 as a possible D gene (5 bases). V was trimmed by 0 bases and J by 8 bases, leaving 8 bases between them. The CDR3 loop spans 13 amino acids. CDR1 is WNHNN, CDR2 SYGVQD, per germline (reference sequence). CDR3 protein: CASSESWGDIQYF. In DNA, the CDR3 is TGCGCCAGCAGTGAGTCTTGGGGAGACATTCAGTACTTC.